This T cell receptor (beta chain) was profiled in a study of blood T cell repertoires in COVID-19. Study processing details: Quantification of nucleated cells was approximated via reference gene primer amplification. Method: immunoSEQ multiplex PCR; TCRdb's copy keeps in-frame clones and lacks some. That table is the source of V, J and clone size, and D and trimming were worked out from the DNA. The sample lists some 94,000 clones, around 72% occurring once. V trimming: 10 bases; J trimming: 9 bases; junction bases outside the gene matches: 15. There are 15 residues in the CDR3. The V gene's germline CDR1 is MNHEY and CDR2 SVGAGI.

The chain employs TRBV6-5 and TRBJ2-1; 10 bases are shared with TRBD2. This sequence originates from a woman aged 60 to 75 in a cohort sampled during active or convalescent COVID-19. Sequencing was carried out using peripheral blood. The CDR3 nucleotides read TGTGCCACCAAAGTATTCGAGAGCGGGGGGGTTGAGCAGTTCTTC. It yields the protein CATKVFESGGVEQFF.